Listed here are 9 T cell receptor beta chains from one sample, sequenced in a study of T cells in Graves' hyperthyroidism and ophthalmopathy. From RNA transcripts, TCR beta CDR3 regions were amplified. Carried out on the TCR CDR3, a first-round RT-PCR used the HTBI primer set. A single record per CDR3 protein comes from TCRdb applying MiXCR to the multiplex PCR reads. This table holds fewer than 450,000 distinct CDR3 sequences, about a sixth found once. The source material was blood. The receptor source for this set is a woman aged 25-40 years with Graves' hyperthyroidism that later progressed to Graves' ophthalmopathy.

The V and J genes are TRBV9 and TRBJ2-7; TRBD1 might be the D (5 bases). CDR1 and CDR2 from the germline V gene are SGDLS and YYNGEE. With 0 bases removed from V and 3 bases from J, the gap between germline ends came to 10 bases. CDR3 length: 14 residues. In DNA, the CDR3 is TGTGCCAGCAGCGTAGGAGGACACGGCTACGAGCAGTACTTC. Protein: CASSVGGHGYEQYF. Full variable domain (outside the CDR3, taken from reference TRBV9 and TRBJ2-7): DSGVTQTPKHLITATGQRVTLRCSPRSGDLSVYWYQQSLDQGLQFLIQYYNGEERAKGNILERFSAQQFPDLHSELNLSSLELGDSALYFCASSVGGHGYEQYFGPGTRLTVT.

This clonotype was picked up many times. This chain uses TRBV4-1 with TRBJ2-1; 7 positions match TRBD1. In germline, CDR1 is MGHRA, CDR2 YSYEKL. This CDR3 contains 15 residues. The V gene end was trimmed by 3 bases and the J gene end by 2 bases; junction bases not matched to a gene: 4. For the CDR3, the DNA is TGCGCCAGCAGCCACCGACAGGGCGCCTACAATGAGCAGTTCTTC. Translating gives CASSHRQGAYNEQFF.

The chain has TRBV7-9 and TRBJ2-1, with 8 bases aligning to TRBD2. Per germline, CDR1 SEHNR and CDR2 FQNEAQ (reference sequence). V trimming: 5 bases; J trimming: 7 bases; junction bases outside the gene matches: 16. The CDR3 is 17 residues long. The CDR3 is CASSHPAEREFKNEQFF. The CDR3 DNA reads TGTGCCAGCAGCCACCCGGCTGAGCGGGAGTTCAAGAATGAGCAGTTCTTC.

This sequence joins TRBV12-3 or TRBV12-4 and TRBJ2-1, with 9 bases that match TRBD1. V trimming: 7 bases; J trimming: 9 bases; junction bases outside the gene matches: 13. The CDR3 is 15 residues long. The DNA of the CDR3 is TGTGCCAGCACTGACCGGGACAGGGCGTTAGGTGAGCAGTTCTTC. Translated, it gives CASTDRDRALGEQFF.

This clonotype has ten or more counts. The chain is built from TRBV12-3 or TRBV12-4 and TRBJ1-2; no firm D call. CDR3 size: 14 residues. Trimming left V 7 bases short and J 8 bases short, with 20 bases between. The CDR3 loop is CASKKSGVGWGYTF. The CDR3 DNA is TGTGCCAGCAAAAAATCAGGTGTCGGTTGGGGCTACACCTTC.

This clonotype was seen ten or more times. This chain connects TRBV20-1 to TRBJ1-2; tentatively, D is TRBD1 (5 bases). Germline-derived CDR1 and CDR2 are DFQATT and SNEGSKA (reference sequence). The V and J ends lost 5 bases and 0 bases respectively, with 10 bases between them. CDR3 size: 13 residues. Here the CDR3 reads CSALTEANYGYTF. The CDR3 coding sequence is TGCAGTGCTCTGACAGAAGCTAACTATGGCTACACCTTC.

This clonotype was counted many times. The chain employs TRBV7-2 and TRBJ2-1, with TRBD2 matching 14 bases. CDR1 SGHTA and CDR2 FQGNSA come from the germline V gene. After removal of 4 bases from V and 9 bases from J, the junction contained 11 bases not matched to a gene. CDR3 length: 17 residues. CDR3 coding DNA: TGTGCCAGCAGCTCCCGTCCCGGGACTAGCGGGAGTGGTGAGCAGTTCTTC. Protein sequence: CASSSRPGTSGSGEQFF.

This clonotype was counted at least ten times. This sequence joins TRBV11-2 and TRBJ2-7, with 9 bases matching TRBD2. V lost 0 bases, J lost 5 bases, and 5 bases stayed unmatched. The CDR3 is made up of 15 amino acids. Germline-derived CDR1 and CDR2 are SGHAT and FQNNGV. The CDR3 here is CASSLDPAGGNEQYF. In DNA, the CDR3 is TGTGCCAGCAGCTTAGATCCTGCGGGAGGGAACGAGCAGTACTTC.

As regards this clonotype: A read error may be the cause here, since a much bigger clone is one base away. The chain carries TRBV5-1 and TRBJ2-7; D is uncertain. CDR1 is SGHRS and CDR2 is YFSETQ in the germline V gene. The CDR3 is 12 amino acids. CDR3 DNA: TGCGCCAGCAGCTGGGAAGCGTACGGGCAGTACTTC. Its protein is CASSWEAYGQYF.